This T cell receptor (beta chain) is drawn from a study of blood T cell repertoires in COVID-19. About the research overall: The study drew acute and convalescent COVID-19 samples from the United States, Italy and Spain.

This clone showed up just once. The length of the CDR3 is 15 residues. J was trimmed by 5 bases and V by 3 bases; bases with no gene match: 9. Germline CDR1 reads SGHRS; CDR2 reads YFSETQ. Here immunoSEQ multiplex PCR was the method, and the copy in TCRdb shows in-frame clones only, minus some. Here the sample spans some 70,000 clones, approximately 79% being singletons. The source is a woman aged 45 to 65 with acute or convalescent COVID-19. The sample comprised peripheral blood. This chain joins TRBV5-1 and TRBJ2-7; 9 positions match TRBD2. CDR3 in DNA: TGCGCCAGCAGCTCGGGGACTCGCGGGGGGGACGAGCAGTACTTC. Protein product: CASSSGTRGGDEQYF.